This T cell receptor (beta chain) emerged from a study of blood T cell repertoires in COVID-19. The overall study: Sites across the United States, Italy and Spain contributed samples from acute and convalescent COVID-19. PBMCs, B-cell-depleted T cells, or T cells provided the cDNA or gDNA that made up the material.

Trimming removed 5 bases from V and 1 base from J; junction bases left unmatched: 1. The CDR3 extends over 13 amino acids. Only in-frame clones appear in the TCRdb table, and some are missing; sequencing was by immunoSEQ multiplex PCR. The sample holds around 200,000 clones, 85% seen once. This chain links TRBV12-3 or TRBV12-4 with TRBJ2-5, with 7 nucleotides matching TRBD1. This clonotype was sampled from a man aged 40-49 years who had recovered from COVID-19. Sequenced sample: PBMCs or T cells enriched from blood (not recorded which). CDR3 residues: CASSGTVQETQYF. The CDR3 DNA sequence: TGTGCCAGCAGTGGGACAGTCCAAGAGACCCAGTACTTC.